Below are 21 T cell receptor beta chains sequenced from a single sample in a study of blood T cells in healthy people across ages. The authors ran a second PCR of about 6 to 11 cycles using a sample-barcoded 5' primer and a J-beta primer mix. TCRdb recomputed calls from the 5' RACE reads with MiXCR, one row per CDR3 protein. The table records about 1.4 million distinct CDR3 sequences, approximately 59% of them present only once. Sample: blood. All receptors come from a man aged 18 to 29 in good health.

Concerning this clonotype: Germline is not matched at one junction end, which may reflect a read error. The chain couples TRBV6-1 to TRBJ2-7; no firm D call. The CDR3 is 13 residues long. Germline CDR1 and CDR2: MNHNS and SASEGT. The CDR3 loop reads CASSERRHYKQYF. The CDR3 nucleotides are TGTGCCAGCAGTGAAAGGCGGCACTACAAGCAGTACTTC.

The gene calls are TRBV4-1 and TRBJ2-3, with 7 bases matching TRBD2. With 5 bases clipped from V and 0 bases from J, the junction kept 5 bases outside the gene matches. The CDR3 runs to 15 residues. Germline CDR1 and CDR2: MGHRA and YSYEKL. The CDR3: CASSIPSGSTDTQYF. CDR3 sequence (DNA): TGCGCCAGCAGCATACCTAGCGGAAGCACAGATACGCAGTATTTT.

V and J are TRBV20-1 and TRBJ2-4; D possibly corresponds to TRBD1 (6 bases). The J call may be mistaken, given a closer DNA end match to TRBJ2-7. Germline assignment: CDR1 DFQATT and CDR2 SNEGSKA (reference sequence). This CDR3 comprises 14 residues. CDR3 loop: CSARRQALLYEQYF. The CDR3 DNA sequence: TGCAGTGCTAGGAGACAGGCCCTTCTCTACGAGCAGTACTTC.

The chain links TRBV6-1 to TRBJ1-2, with TRBD1 matching over 9 bases. The CDR3 spans 15 residues. V shed 6 bases, J shed 12 bases, and the junction held 17 bases outside the gene matches. In germline, CDR1 is MNHNS, CDR2 SASEGT. CDR3 DNA: TGTGCCAGCAGGACGTTCCGGGACAGGGATTCTGCAGACACCTTC. Amino acids: CASRTFRDRDSADTF.

This clonotype has just a few counts. The V gene is TRBV15, the J gene TRBJ2-1; 9 bases fit TRBD2. J gave up 8 bases and V 4 bases, and 9 bases lay outside the gene matches. This CDR3 has 15 amino acids. CDR1 is LNHNV, CDR2 YYDKDF, per germline (reference sequence). CDR3 nucleotides: TGTGCCACCAGCATAGGGACTAGCTTCCTTGATGAGCAGTTCTTC. It specifies CATSIGTSFLDEQFF.

This chain links TRBV12-3 or TRBV12-4 with TRBJ2-3, with D perhaps TRBD2 (6 bases). The CDR3 consists of 15 residues. V was shortened by 6 bases and J by 3 bases, with 16 bases between the two germline ends. CDR3 bases: TGTGCCAGCAGCGCGGGACTCCTTAAAACAGATACGCAGTATTTT. Translation: CASSAGLLKTDTQYF.

The V and J genes are TRBV7-6 and TRBJ1-1; the D is unclear. The CDR3 has 13 residues. Germline V gene data show CDR1 as SGHVS and CDR2 as FNYEAQ. V lost 0 bases and J lost 4, with 6 bases in between. The CDR3: CASSLAYRTEAFF. The CDR3 DNA reads as TGTGCCAGCAGCTTAGCCTACCGCACTGAAGCTTTCTTT.

The chain uses TRBV6-5 and TRBJ2-5; 9 bases align to TRBD1. The J call may be mistaken, given a closer DNA end match to TRBJ2-7. Germline values: CDR1 MNHEY, CDR2 SVGAGI. The CDR3 is made up of 14 amino acids. For the CDR3, the DNA is TGTGCCAGCACTGGACCGGGACAGGGAGGCGAGCAGTACTTC. It yields the protein CASTGPGQGGEQYF.

Written as DNA, the CDR3 is TGTGCCAGCAGTTCTGTGGACAGGGGGCATGAAGAGACCCAGTACTTC. This sequence encodes CASSSVDRGHEETQYF. The chain recombines TRBV7-8 with TRBJ2-5; 11 positions agree with TRBD1. Germline V gene lookup returns CDR1 SGHVS and CDR2 FQNEAQ. With V trimmed by 6 bases and J by 3 bases, 9 bases remained unmatched. The CDR3 loop spans 16 amino acids.

This sequence joins TRBV7-2 and TRBJ1-2, with 8 bases lining up with TRBD1. V was clipped by 1 base and J by 6 bases; unmatched bases: 4. Germline V gene data show CDR1 as SGHTA and CDR2 as FQGNSA. The CDR3 consists of 14 residues. The CDR3 DNA follows: TGTGCCAGCAGCTTAGTACTGACAGGGGATGGCTACACCTTC. Protein product: CASSLVLTGDGYTF.

The rearrangement joins TRBV28 to TRBJ2-7, with D perhaps matching TRBD2 (5 bases). The CDR3 spans 14 residues. Germline V lookup: CDR1 MDHEN, CDR2 SYDVKM. V was shortened by 4 bases and J by 2 bases, with 12 bases between the two germline ends. The DNA for the CDR3 is TGTGCCAGCAGTTACCCGAGGGTTCCCTACGAGCAGTACTTC. This codes for CASSYPRVPYEQYF.

The rearrangement joins TRBV9 to TRBJ1-2, with TRBD1 matching 9 bases. There are 15 residues in the CDR3. Germline assignment: CDR1 SGDLS and CDR2 YYNGEE. V lost 1 base and J lost 4; bases outside the gene matches: 5. The CDR3 loop reads CASSVTGGGGYGYTF. CDR3 coding DNA: TGTGCCAGCAGCGTAACAGGGGGCGGTGGCTATGGCTACACCTTC.

This chain connects TRBV7-2 to TRBJ1-5; 12 bases are shared with TRBD1. Germline V gene data show CDR1 as SGHTA and CDR2 as FQGNSA. V shed 5 bases, J shed 8 bases, and the junction held 4 bases outside the gene matches. This CDR3 is 14 amino acids long. The CDR3 sequence: CASSRDRGQEPQHF. The CDR3 region has the DNA TGTGCCAGCAGCCGGGACAGGGGGCAGGAGCCCCAGCATTTT.

This clonotype was found a few times. The J gene is TRBJ2-7, the V gene TRBV20-1; D is possibly TRBD2 (6 bases). CDR3 length: 12 residues. The germline gives CDR1 DFQATT, CDR2 SNEGSKA (reference sequence). The V gene lost 3 bases and the J gene lost 7 bases, with 13 bases spanning the gap. Written as DNA, the CDR3 is TGCAGTGCTAGTGCCGGGGGTCGTGAGCAGTACTTC. Translating gives CSASAGGREQYF.

The CDR3 DNA follows: TGCAGTGCTAGCGGGGGGGTTAGCACAGATACGCAGTATTTT. It yields the protein CSASGGVSTDTQYF. The rearrangement uses TRBV20-1 and TRBJ2-3, with 8 bases matching TRBD2. The germline V gene encodes CDR1 DFQATT and CDR2 SNEGSKA (reference sequence). J gave up 0 bases and V 3 bases, and 2 bases lay outside the gene matches. CDR3 length: 14 residues.

This clonotype was recorded a few times. The chain combines TRBV6-1 with TRBJ2-7; the match to TRBD1 covers 7 bases. CDR1 is MNHNS, CDR2 SASEGT, per germline. With 7 bases clipped from V and 3 bases from J, the junction kept 6 bases outside the gene matches. The CDR3 runs 13 residues. CDR3 DNA: TGTGCCAGCATTGCAGGGGGAAACTACGAGCAGTACTTC. Translation: CASIAGGNYEQYF.

DNA of the CDR3: TGTGCCAGCAGTCAACTAGCGGGATTCTATGAGCAGTTCTTC. Its protein is CASSQLAGFYEQFF. The V and J genes are TRBV27 and TRBJ2-1; TRBD2 matches at 10 bases. V gave up 5 bases and J gave up 8 bases; unmatched junction bases: 6. Germline V gene lookup returns CDR1 MNHEY and CDR2 SMNVEV (reference sequence). CDR3 size: 14 residues.

The CDR3, as DNA: TGTGCCAGCATAACGGGACAGGGTGGCAATGAGCAGTTCTTC. Translating it yields CASITGQGGNEQFF. The V and J genes are TRBV6-1 and TRBJ2-1; TRBD1 agrees at 9 bases. CDR3 length equals 14 residues. Trimming at V came to 7 bases and at J to 6 bases, leaving 7 bases not matched to a gene. CDR1 is MNHNS and CDR2 is SASEGT in the germline V gene.

Note on this clonotype: One junction end does not reproduce the germline sequence, and a read error may be involved. This chain links TRBV12-3 or TRBV12-4 with TRBJ2-2; D might be TRBD1 (6 bases). This CDR3 is built from 16 residues. The CDR3, as DNA: TGTGCCAGCACTTTAGGGTGGGACATTAACACCGGGGAGCTGTTTTTT. It specifies CASTLGWDINTGELFF.

This clonotype was seen more than once but under ten times. The chain uses TRBV10-3 and TRBJ1-2, with 9 bases identical to TRBD1. The CDR3 has 17 residues. CDR1 and CDR2 (germline): ENHRY, SYGVKD. V lost 2 bases to trimming and J lost 0 bases; unmatched junction nucleotides: 7. The CDR3 region is CAISEKGTGTPNYGYTF. CDR3 nucleotide sequence: TGTGCCATCAGTGAGAAAGGGACAGGGACCCCTAACTATGGCTACACCTTC.

The chain uses TRBV11-2 and TRBJ1-4; no reliable D call. The CDR3 loop spans 17 amino acids. Trimming pared 2 bases from V and 0 bases from J, leaving 13 bases between. Germline CDR1 is SGHAT and CDR2 is FQNNGV. CDR3 region: CASSLPPGPATNEKLFF. Here the CDR3 DNA reads TGTGCCAGCAGCTTACCCCCCGGCCCGGCAACTAATGAAAAACTGTTTTTT.